The 29 T cell receptor beta chains listed next were all sequenced from one sample in a study of CD8+CD57+ T cells in acquired aplastic anemia (dated by TCRdb to between 2018 and 2020). These reads were obtained on an Illumina HiSeq 2000. Genomic DNA was used as template for profiling of TCR beta VDJ combinations and CDR3 sequences. TCRdb reran the public reads through fastp at Q25 and MiXCR, keeping productive beta chains. Entries that share a CDR3 protein sequence are merged under the most common genes and DNA. This sample is represented by a few hundred thousand distinct CDR3 sequences; approximately 35% of them were singletons. In total, the top ten clones hold about 1.1% of the sample. The specimen sequenced was sorted CD4+, CD8+, or CD8+CD57+ T cells (not recorded which) from PBMCs. These receptors came from a human donor in good health, serving as a control.

This clonotype was seen ten or more times. The chain combines TRBV20-1 with TRBJ2-1, with 7 nucleotides matching TRBD1. Trimming took 3 bases from V and 10 from J; bases not matched to a gene: 9. Looked up from germline, CDR1 is DFQATT and CDR2 is SNEGSKA (reference sequence). This CDR3 is 13 amino acids long. The CDR3 protein is CSARRTGAVEQFF. The CDR3 DNA reads TGCAGTGCTAGGAGGACAGGCGCGGTCGAGCAGTTCTTC.

Concerning this clonotype: A much larger clone sits a single nucleotide away, making a read error possible. The chain carries TRBV19 and TRBJ1-4; D gene uncertain. This CDR3 has 13 amino acids. Between the trimmed V and J ends, which lost 8 bases and 3 bases, there was a span of 10 bases. Per germline, CDR1 LNHDA and CDR2 SQIVND (reference sequence). Here the CDR3 reads CASEGASNEKLFF. In DNA form, the CDR3 reads TGTGCCAGTGAGGGAGCCTCTAATGAAAAACTGTTTTTT.

V gene TRBV12-3 or TRBV12-4 combines with J gene TRBJ2-1; D call uncertain. Trimming removed 9 bases from V and 5 bases from J, with 14 bases in between. The CDR3 loop spans 13 amino acids. The CDR3 reads CARGPGRNNEQFF. CDR3 nucleotides: TGTGCCAGGGGCCCTGGACGAAACAATGAGCAGTTCTTC.

The chain has TRBV10-3 and TRBJ2-3, with TRBD2 matching 11 bases. V was clipped by 0 bases and J by 7 bases; unmatched bases: 3. Germline loops: CDR1 ENHRY, CDR2 SYGVKD. The CDR3 length is 15 residues. CDR3 bases: TGTGCCATCAGTGAGTCAGCTAGCGGGAGGAATACGCAGTATTTT. Amino acid sequence: CAISESASGRNTQYF.

The sample holds many counts of this clonotype. The chain combines TRBV2 with TRBJ1-2; D unresolved. The CDR3 contains 17 residues. In germline, CDR1 is SNHLY, CDR2 FYNNEI. The ends were cut back, 6 bases at V and 2 bases at J, with 22 bases in the middle. The CDR3 loop is CASSPTLAAGGNYGYTF. CDR3 nucleotide sequence: TGTGCCAGCAGCCCGACCCTGGCGGCAGGTGGAAACTATGGCTACACCTTC. Full variable domain (rest looked up from reference TRBV2 and TRBJ1-2): EPEVTQTPSHQVTQMGQEVILRCVPISNHLYFYWYRQILGQKVEFLVSFYNNEISEKSEIFDDQFSVERPDGSNFTLKIRSTKLEDSAMYFCASSPTLAAGGNYGYTFGSGTRLTVV.

This chain joins TRBV7-9 and TRBJ2-5; no firm D call. CDR3 length: 12 amino acids. Germline assignment: CDR1 SEHNR and CDR2 FQNEAQ (reference sequence). V lost 5 bases and J lost 4, with 8 bases in between. Here the CDR3 DNA reads TGTGCCAGCAGCGCAGTAGCAGAGACCCAGTACTTC. It specifies CASSAVAETQYF.

The chain combines TRBV2 with TRBJ1-5; D may be TRBD1 (5 bases). V shed 8 bases and J shed 3 bases, with 17 bases lying between them. The CDR3 covers 15 residues. Germline V CDR1 and CDR2: SNHLY, FYNNEI. The CDR3 loop reads CASGRQSPLNQPQHF. CDR3 sequence (DNA): TGTGCCAGCGGAAGACAGAGCCCCCTCAATCAGCCCCAGCATTTT.

This chain uses TRBV7-9 with TRBJ2-7; D uncertain. Looked up from germline, CDR1 is SEHNR and CDR2 is FQNEAQ (reference sequence). The V gene lost 5 bases and the J gene lost 10 bases, with 12 bases spanning the gap. The CDR3 consists of 11 residues. This chain's CDR3 is CASSHPLEQYF. The CDR3 DNA reads TGTGCCAGCAGCCACCCATTGGAACAGTACTTC.

The chain uses TRBV5-4 and TRBJ1-4; 8 nucleotides line up with TRBD1. Unmatched junction bases numbered 5, after V lost 4 bases and J lost 3 bases. The CDR3 totals 15 residues. The V gene's germline CDR1 is SGHNT and CDR2 YYREEE (reference sequence). CDR3: CASSPGQGANEKLFF. For the CDR3, the DNA is TGTGCCAGCAGCCCTGGACAGGGAGCTAATGAAAAACTGTTTTTT.

This clonotype came up a few times. A read error may produce the germline difference seen at one junction end. The rearrangement uses TRBV7-3 and TRBJ2-1; D may be TRBD2 (5 bases). The CDR3 runs to 14 residues. The germline V gene encodes CDR1 SGHTA and CDR2 FQGTGA. The CDR3, as DNA: TGTGCCAGCAGCTTAGGCGTTCCGGGGAATGAGCAGCTCTTC. Residues: CASSLGVPGNEQLF.

This clonotype was seen at least ten times. This chain joins TRBV7-8 and TRBJ1-1; a possible D gene is TRBD1 (5 bases). Germline values: CDR1 SGHVS, CDR2 FQNEAQ. The CDR3 has 16 amino acids. V lost 5 bases and J 3 bases, leaving 19 bases between the germline ends. CDR3 nucleotides: TGTGCCAGCAGCCGACGGGACGGTGGCCAGGACACTGAAGCTTTCTTT. Protein sequence: CASSRRDGGQDTEAFF.

This sequence joins TRBV19 and TRBJ2-7; 9 bases align to TRBD1. The CDR3 contains 14 residues. From germline, CDR1 is LNHDA and CDR2 SQIVND (reference sequence). Trimming took 0 bases from V and 5 from J; bases not matched to a gene: 2. The CDR3 sequence: CASSIDRTGDEQYF. CDR3 nucleotide sequence: TGTGCCAGTAGTATAGATCGGACAGGGGACGAGCAGTACTTC.

There are many counts of this clonotype. The chain couples TRBV12-5 to TRBJ2-7, with D uncertain. V was cut by 6 bases and J by 3 bases, with 6 bases left in between. Germline V gene data show CDR1 as LGHNT and CDR2 as FRNRAP. The CDR3 has 11 residues. CDR3 bases: TGTGCTAGTGGGACCTACTACGAGCAGTACTTC. Translating gives CASGTYYEQYF.

This clonotype came up many times. The V call is TRBV10-2, the J call TRBJ1-2; D gene ambiguous. Trimming cost V 0 bases and J 3 bases, with 11 bases left between them. CDR3 length equals 15 residues. The germline V gene has CDR1 WSHSY and CDR2 SAAADI. The CDR3 region is CASSESLSGHYGYTF. As DNA, the CDR3 is TGCGCCAGCAGTGAGTCGTTGTCGGGCCACTATGGCTACACCTTC.

This clonotype was counted only a few times. The rearrangement joins TRBV6-2 or TRBV6-3 to TRBJ1-6, with D hard to call. CDR1 is MNHEY, CDR2 SVGEGT, per germline. Trimming left V 0 bases short and J 0 bases short, with 12 bases between. The CDR3 covers 18 residues. CDR3 sequence reads: CASSYSKGGSSYNSPLHF. The CDR3 bases are TGTGCCAGCAGTTACTCGAAGGGTGGGAGCTCCTATAATTCACCCCTCCACTTT.

The rearrangement links TRBV5-1 to TRBJ2-5; TRBD2 matches at 9 bases. CDR1 and CDR2 (germline): SGHRS, YFSETQ. J lost 4 bases, V lost 0 bases, and 1 base had no gene match. This CDR3 spans 14 amino acids. CDR3 nucleotides: TGCGCCAGCAGCTTGGCAGCGGGAGGAGAGACCCAGTACTTC. It yields the protein CASSLAAGGETQYF.

This clonotype was seen many times. The genes are TRBV20-1 and TRBJ2-7; 8 bases are a match to TRBD2. The CDR3 contains 13 residues. The V gene end was trimmed by 7 bases and the J gene end by 2 bases; junction bases not matched to a gene: 7. The germline gives CDR1 DFQATT, CDR2 SNEGSKA (reference sequence). CDR3 loop: CSVRTGGAYEQYF. CDR3 sequence (DNA): TGCAGTGTAAGAACGGGAGGGGCCTACGAGCAGTACTTC.

This clonotype has ten or more counts. The rearrangement links TRBV7-3 to TRBJ1-2; 9 bases align to TRBD1. The CDR3 has 14 amino acids. Germline values: CDR1 SGHTA, CDR2 FQGTGA. J lost 5 bases, V lost 6 bases, and 7 bases had no gene match. In DNA form, the CDR3 reads TGTGCCAGCAGTCCCGACAGGGGGGAATATGGCTACACCTTC. Amino acids: CASSPDRGEYGYTF.

This clonotype appeared many times. The chain carries TRBV24-1 and TRBJ2-2; 8 bases line up with TRBD1. V dropped 7 bases and J dropped 4; count of bases not matched to a gene: 4. The germline CDR1 and CDR2 sequences are KGHDR and SFDVKD. This CDR3 contains 14 residues. The CDR3 is CATSRQGSTGELFF. The CDR3 coding sequence is TGTGCCACCAGCAGACAGGGGTCCACCGGGGAGCTGTTTTTT.

The chain carries TRBV2 and TRBJ1-1, with D possibly being TRBD1 (5 bases). The CDR3 contains 13 residues. Germline V gives CDR1 SNHLY, CDR2 FYNNEI. The V and J ends lost 11 bases and 0 bases respectively, with 13 bases between them. The CDR3 bases are TGTGCCGGACAAGATCAAATGAACACTGAAGCTTTCTTT. It translates to CAGQDQMNTEAFF.

At least ten counts were recorded for this clonotype. The chain links TRBV7-8 to TRBJ1-2; no firm D call. CDR3 length: 15 residues. Trimming stripped 5 bases from V and 2 bases from J, with 15 bases between. CDR1 and CDR2 from the germline V gene are SGHVS and FQNEAQ. The chain's CDR3 is CASSPSMEANYGYTF. CDR3 nucleotides: TGTGCCAGCAGCCCCAGTATGGAGGCGAACTATGGCTACACCTTC.

The rearrangement links TRBV7-9 to TRBJ2-7, with a weak D call TRBD2 (6 bases). The V end was cut by 8 bases, the J end by 7 bases, with 12 bases between. The germline V gene has CDR1 SEHNR and CDR2 FQNEAQ (reference sequence). The length of the CDR3 is 11 residues. The CDR3 sequence: CASEGLREQYF. DNA for the CDR3: TGTGCCAGCGAAGGACTACGAGAGCAGTACTTC.

Points on this clonotype: This may be a read error: a much more frequent sequence differs by one nucleotide. This rearrangement joins TRBV7-9 to TRBJ1-2; D remains unclear. Per germline, CDR1 SEHNR and CDR2 FQNEAQ (reference sequence). The CDR3 contains 13 residues. The CDR3 loop reads CANSLTFNYGYTF. The CDR3, as DNA: TGTGCCAACAGCTTGACATTTAACTATGGCTACACCTTC. Variable domain in full (rest from reference TRBV7-9 and TRBJ1-2): DTGVSQNPRHKITKRGQNVTFRCDPISEHNRLYWYRQTLGQGPEFLTYFQNEAQLEKSRLLSDRFSAERPKGSFSTLEIQRTEQGDSAMYLCANSLTFNYGYTFGSGTRLTVV.

Points on this clonotype: The junction shows a germline mismatch at one end, possibly a read error. This chain uses TRBV18 with TRBJ2-1; possible D gene TRBD2, 5 bases. Germline CDR1 KGHSH, CDR2 LQKENI. The CDR3 has 15 residues. CDR3 sequence (DNA): TGTGCCAACTCACCTACTACCTCGGGATGGGATGAGCAGTTCTTC. It yields the protein CANSPTTSGWDEQFF.

This clonotype showed up many times. The CDR3 protein is CSANEPGWRDTQYF. CDR3 coding DNA: TGCAGTGCTAACGAACCGGGATGGCGGGATACGCAGTATTTT. The rearrangement joins TRBV20-1 to TRBJ2-3, with a possible D match to TRBD2 (5 bases). The germline CDR1 and CDR2 sequences are DFQATT and SNEGSKA (reference sequence). V was cut by 4 bases and J by 6 bases, with 17 bases left in between. The CDR3 contains 14 residues.

This clonotype was seen repeatedly, ten times or more. The chain carries TRBV20-1 and TRBJ2-1; D gene unclear. The CDR3 covers 13 residues. V was shortened by 5 bases and J by 5 bases, with 13 bases between the two germline ends. Germline V lookup: CDR1 DFQATT, CDR2 SNEGSKA (reference sequence). CDR3 nucleotide sequence: TGCAGTGCTCTTACTGACGGAAACAATGAGCAGTTCTTC. This encodes CSALTDGNNEQFF.

This clonotype was seen many times. The gene calls are TRBV7-9 and TRBJ1-1, with 9 bases lining up with TRBD1. CDR1 and CDR2 from the germline V gene are SEHNR and FQNEAQ (reference sequence). This CDR3 region has 14 residues. V shed 5 bases and J 4 bases; nucleotides not matched to a gene: 5. This CDR3 is CASSRTGAGTEAFF. CDR3 nucleotide sequence: TGTGCCAGCAGCCGGACAGGGGCGGGCACTGAAGCTTTCTTT.

The chain combines TRBV25-1 with TRBJ1-1, with 9 positions matching TRBD1. CDR1 is MGHDK and CDR2 is SYGVNS in the germline V gene. This CDR3 has 17 amino acids. Trimming cost V 3 bases and J 1 base; bases outside gene matches: 9. The CDR3 nucleotides are TGTGCCAGCAGTGAGTCTCCGGGACAGGGTTCGAACACTGAAGCTTTCTTT. Protein product: CASSESPGQGSNTEAFF.

In the case of this clonotype: With a much larger clone just one base away, this may be a read error. The V and J genes are TRBV7-9 and TRBJ1-1; D gene ambiguous. Germline values: CDR1 SEHNR, CDR2 FQNEAQ (reference sequence). V was pared by 0 bases and J by 6 bases, with 11 bases between. There are 14 residues in the CDR3. CDR3 in DNA: TGTGCCAGCAGCTTAGCAGGGTTTGGCGCTGAAGCTTTCTTT. Protein product: CASSLAGFGAEAFF.